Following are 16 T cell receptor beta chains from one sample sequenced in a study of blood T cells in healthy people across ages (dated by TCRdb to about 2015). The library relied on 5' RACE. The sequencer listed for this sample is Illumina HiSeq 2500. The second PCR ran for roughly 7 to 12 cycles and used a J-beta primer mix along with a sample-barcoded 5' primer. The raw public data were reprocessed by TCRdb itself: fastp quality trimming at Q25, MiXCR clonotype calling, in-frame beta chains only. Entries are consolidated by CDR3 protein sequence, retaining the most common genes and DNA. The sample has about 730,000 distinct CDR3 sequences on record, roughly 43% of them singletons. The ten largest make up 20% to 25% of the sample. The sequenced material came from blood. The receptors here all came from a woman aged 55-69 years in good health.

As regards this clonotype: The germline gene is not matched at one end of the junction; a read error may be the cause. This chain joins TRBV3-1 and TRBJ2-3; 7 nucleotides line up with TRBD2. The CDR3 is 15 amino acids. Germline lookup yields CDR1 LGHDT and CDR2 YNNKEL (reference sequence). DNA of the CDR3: TGTGCCAGCAGCAGAAGCGGGGATAGCACAGATGCGCAGTATTTT. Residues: CASSRSGDSTDAQYF.

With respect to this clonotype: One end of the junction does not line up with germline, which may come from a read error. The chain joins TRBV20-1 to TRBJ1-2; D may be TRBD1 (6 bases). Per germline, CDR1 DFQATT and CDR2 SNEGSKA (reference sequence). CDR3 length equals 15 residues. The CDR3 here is CSARDYIGGSYGYIF. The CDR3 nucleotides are TGCAGTGCCAGAGATTATATAGGGGGATCCTATGGCTACATCTTC.

In DNA form, the CDR3 reads TGTGCCAGCGCGAGACAGGGGGAAGCCTCCTACGAGCAGTACTTC. Encoded protein: CASARQGEASYEQYF. V gene TRBV9 combines with J gene TRBJ2-7; 9 bases fit TRBD1. V gave up 7 bases and J gave up 0 bases; unmatched junction bases: 8. The CDR3 consists of 15 residues. The germline CDR1 and CDR2 sequences are SGDLS and YYNGEE.

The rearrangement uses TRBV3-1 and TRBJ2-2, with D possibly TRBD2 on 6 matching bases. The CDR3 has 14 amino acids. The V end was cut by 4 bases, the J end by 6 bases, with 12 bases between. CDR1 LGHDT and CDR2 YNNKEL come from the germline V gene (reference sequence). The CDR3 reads CASSPRRGSGELFF. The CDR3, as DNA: TGTGCCAGCAGCCCCCGGCGGGGATCCGGGGAGCTGTTTTTT.

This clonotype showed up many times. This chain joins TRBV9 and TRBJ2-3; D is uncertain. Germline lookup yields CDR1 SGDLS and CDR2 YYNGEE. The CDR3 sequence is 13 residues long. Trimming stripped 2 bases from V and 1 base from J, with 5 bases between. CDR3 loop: CASSVLGTDTQYF. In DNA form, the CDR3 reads TGTGCCAGCAGCGTGCTCGGCACAGATACGCAGTATTTT.

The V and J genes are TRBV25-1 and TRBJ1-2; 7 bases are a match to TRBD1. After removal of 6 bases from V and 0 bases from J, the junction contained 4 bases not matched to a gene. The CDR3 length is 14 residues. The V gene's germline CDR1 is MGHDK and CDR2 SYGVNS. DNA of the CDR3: TGTGCCAGCAGAGGACAGGTTACTAACTATGGCTACACCTTC. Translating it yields CASRGQVTNYGYTF.

CDR3 sequence: CSVEDLRSYEQYF. CDR3 DNA: TGCAGCGTTGAAGATCTCAGATCCTACGAGCAGTACTTC. The chain is built from TRBV29-1 and TRBJ2-7; D is undetermined. This CDR3 spans 13 amino acids. Per germline, CDR1 SQVTM and CDR2 ANQGSEA. V was shortened by 0 bases and J by 1 base, with 7 bases between the two germline ends.

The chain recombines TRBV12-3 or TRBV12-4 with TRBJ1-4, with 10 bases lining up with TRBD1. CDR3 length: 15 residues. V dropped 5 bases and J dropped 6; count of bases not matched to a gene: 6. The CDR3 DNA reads TGTGCCAGCAGTCACCGACAGGGGGCGCATGAAAAACTGTTTTTT. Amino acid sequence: CASSHRQGAHEKLFF.

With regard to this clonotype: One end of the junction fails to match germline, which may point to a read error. CDR3 region: CPSSTRTSGLYF. For the CDR3, the DNA is TGTCCCAGCAGCACCCGGACTAGCGGGTTGTACTTC. This chain uses TRBV7-2 with TRBJ2-5; 11 nucleotides match TRBD2. Germline CDR1 and CDR2: SGHTA and FQGNSA. The CDR3 extends over 12 amino acids.

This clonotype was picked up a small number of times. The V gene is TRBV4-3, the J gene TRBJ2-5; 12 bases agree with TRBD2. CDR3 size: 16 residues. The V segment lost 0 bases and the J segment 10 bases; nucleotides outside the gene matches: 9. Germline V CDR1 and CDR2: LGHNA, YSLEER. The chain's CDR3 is CASSQDFGLAGPLQYF. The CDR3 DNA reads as TGCGCCAGCAGCCAAGATTTTGGACTAGCGGGACCCCTCCAGTACTTC.

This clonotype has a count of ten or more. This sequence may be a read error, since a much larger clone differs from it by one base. In DNA, the CDR3 is TGTGCCAGCAGCCCCGCACCGGGGTCAGGGGTCAATGAGCAGTACTTC. It yields the protein CASSPAPGSGVNEQYF. The chain employs TRBV7-6 and TRBJ2-5; possibly TRBD1 for D (6 bases). This CDR3 has 16 residues. V was pared by 5 bases and J by 11 bases, with 27 bases between. The germline V gene has CDR1 SGHVS and CDR2 FNYEAQ.

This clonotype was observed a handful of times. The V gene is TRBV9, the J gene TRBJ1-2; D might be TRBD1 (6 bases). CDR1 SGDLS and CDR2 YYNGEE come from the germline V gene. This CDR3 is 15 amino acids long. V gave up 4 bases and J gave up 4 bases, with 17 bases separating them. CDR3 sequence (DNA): TGTGCCAGCAGCCCGGAGGGACACAGAATCTATGGCTACACCTTC. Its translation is CASSPEGHRIYGYTF.

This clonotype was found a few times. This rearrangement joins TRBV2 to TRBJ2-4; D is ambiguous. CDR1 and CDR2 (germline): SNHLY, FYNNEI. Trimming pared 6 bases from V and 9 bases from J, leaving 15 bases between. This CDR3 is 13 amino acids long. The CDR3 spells CASRGTVAVIQYF. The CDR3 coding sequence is TGTGCCAGCAGGGGCACAGTTGCAGTCATTCAGTACTTC.

This CDR3 is CASSPGTGNTDTQYF. The CDR3 DNA reads TGTGCCAGCAGTCCCGGGACAGGGAACACAGATACGCAGTATTTT. The rearrangement joins TRBV2 to TRBJ2-3; 9 nucleotides agree with TRBD1. This CDR3 region has 15 residues. Looked up from germline, CDR1 is SNHLY and CDR2 is FYNNEI. V dropped 5 bases and J dropped 2; count of bases not matched to a gene: 5.

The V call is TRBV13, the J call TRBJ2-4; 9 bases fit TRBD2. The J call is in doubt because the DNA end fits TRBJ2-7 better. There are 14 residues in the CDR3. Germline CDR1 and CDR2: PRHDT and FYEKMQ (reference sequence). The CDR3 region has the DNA TGTGCCAGCAGCCCGCGGGGGGGCACCGACGAGCAGTACTTC. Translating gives CASSPRGGTDEQYF.

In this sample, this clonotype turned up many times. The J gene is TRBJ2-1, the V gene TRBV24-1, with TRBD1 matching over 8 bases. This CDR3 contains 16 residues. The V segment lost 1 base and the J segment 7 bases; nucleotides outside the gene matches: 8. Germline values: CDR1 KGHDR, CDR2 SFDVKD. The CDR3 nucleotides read TGTGCCACCAGTGATTTTGTGGGACAGGCGTTGAATGAGCAGTTCTTC. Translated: CATSDFVGQALNEQFF.